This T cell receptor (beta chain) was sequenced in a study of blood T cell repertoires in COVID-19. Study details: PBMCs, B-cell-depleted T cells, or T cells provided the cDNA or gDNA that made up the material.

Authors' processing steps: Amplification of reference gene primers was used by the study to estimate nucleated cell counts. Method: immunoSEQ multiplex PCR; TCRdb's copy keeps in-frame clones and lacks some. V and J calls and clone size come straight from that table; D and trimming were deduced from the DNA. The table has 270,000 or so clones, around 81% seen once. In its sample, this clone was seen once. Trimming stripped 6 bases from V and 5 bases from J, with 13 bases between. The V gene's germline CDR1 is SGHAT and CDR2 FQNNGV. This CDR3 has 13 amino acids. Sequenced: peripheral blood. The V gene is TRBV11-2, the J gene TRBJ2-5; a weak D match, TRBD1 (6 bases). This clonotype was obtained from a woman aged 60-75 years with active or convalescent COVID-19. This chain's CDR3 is CASRLGAMETQYF. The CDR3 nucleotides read TGTGCCAGCAGGCTGGGGGCGATGGAGACCCAGTACTTC.